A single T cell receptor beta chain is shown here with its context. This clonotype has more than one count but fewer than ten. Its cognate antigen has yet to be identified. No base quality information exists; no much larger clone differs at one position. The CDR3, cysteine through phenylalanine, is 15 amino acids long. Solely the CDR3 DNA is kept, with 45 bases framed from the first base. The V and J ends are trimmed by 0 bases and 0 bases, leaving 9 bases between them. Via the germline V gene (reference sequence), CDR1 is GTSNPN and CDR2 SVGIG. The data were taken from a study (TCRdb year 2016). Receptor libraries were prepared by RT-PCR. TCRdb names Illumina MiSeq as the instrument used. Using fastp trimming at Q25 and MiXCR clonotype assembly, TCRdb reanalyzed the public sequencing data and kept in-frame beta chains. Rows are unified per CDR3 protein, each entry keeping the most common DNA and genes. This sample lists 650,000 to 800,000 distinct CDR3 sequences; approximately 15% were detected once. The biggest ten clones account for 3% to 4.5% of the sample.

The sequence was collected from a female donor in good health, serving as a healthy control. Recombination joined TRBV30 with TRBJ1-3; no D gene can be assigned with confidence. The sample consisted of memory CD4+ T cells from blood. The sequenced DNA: TGTGCCTGGAGTGTATGGAGCGACTCTGGAAACACCATATATTTT. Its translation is CAWSVWSDSGNTIYF.